This T cell receptor beta chain derives from a study of early T cells in non-severe SARS-CoV-2 infection. Turning to the study itself: The study sequenced bulk RNA from unsorted whole blood, with chains unpaired.

Molecules of cDNA were individually given unique molecular identifiers that were attached to them. TCRdb reprocessed the 5' RACE reads with MiXCR, giving one entry per CDR3 protein. The sample includes 90,000 to 130,000 distinct CDR3 sequences, over 9.5% of them seen just once. This CDR3 region has 17 residues. V was clipped by 7 bases and J by 8 bases; unmatched bases: 19. Germline CDR1 MGHRA, CDR2 YSYEKL. Regarding the study as a whole: There was a bias toward anti-spike CD8 responses in VDJdb matching, which missed private and CD4 specificities.

This clonotype was seen at least ten times. Antigen unknown. The receptor comes from an adult who was a healthcare worker with PCR-confirmed SARS-CoV-2 infection or an uninfected control (not recorded which). The chain combines TRBV4-1 with TRBJ1-2; TRBD1 matches 10 bases. Sequencing used whole blood, obtained at baseline. The CDR3 region has the DNA TGCGCCAGCAAGGGTCTAGCCAGGGACAGGGGAATAAGAGGCTACACCTTC. Amino acid sequence: CASKGLARDRGIRGYTF.